This TCR beta chain appears in the sequencing data of a study of blood T cell repertoires in COVID-19. Measured with immunoSEQ multiplex PCR; TCRdb has only the in-frame clones, and not every one. The sample has around 250,000 clones; 90% are singletons. CDR3 length: 16 amino acids. Germline V gene lookup returns CDR1 SEHNR and CDR2 FQNEAQ (reference sequence). Deletions cut 5 bases from V and 0 bases from J, with 16 bases between. The chain is built from TRBV7-9 and TRBJ1-2; D uncertain. The material sequenced was peripheral blood. This TCR was sampled from a woman aged 60-75 years with COVID-19, enrolled during active disease. In DNA form, the CDR3 reads TGTGCCAGCAGCCCAGCGGGCTGGGATACTAACTATGGCTACACCTTC. Encoded protein: CASSPAGWDTNYGYTF.